These 30 T cell receptor beta chains were all obtained from the same sample, sequenced in a study of T cell repertoires in cytomegalovirus infection. TCRdb analysed the reads with MiXCR anew, one entry per CDR3 protein. The table shows about 340,000 distinct CDR3 sequences, with 25% to 35% occurring only once. No antigen has been assigned to these receptors. The starting material was cultured PBMCs, obtained from culture after CMV antigen stimulation. All receptors come from a human donor in good health (CMV status not recorded). Some clones in this sample may be carry-over from other donors' samples.

The chain links TRBV12-3 or TRBV12-4 to TRBJ2-7, with 7 positions matching TRBD2. With V trimmed by 5 bases and J by 6 bases, 10 bases remained unmatched. CDR3 length: 14 residues. CDR3 nucleotide sequence: TGTGCCAGCAGTGTCTCCATAGCGGGCTCCGAGCAGTACTTC. Encoded protein: CASSVSIAGSEQYF.

The chain employs TRBV12-3 or TRBV12-4 and TRBJ1-6, with TRBD1 identical over 11 bases. Trimming cost V 4 bases and J 9 bases; bases outside gene matches: 5. CDR3 length equals 15 residues. CDR3 sequence: CASSSGGTGGSPLHF. The CDR3 nucleotides are TGTGCCAGCAGTTCCGGCGGGACAGGGGGTTCACCCCTCCACTTT.

DNA of the CDR3: TGTGCCAGCAGCTTAGCTACTGAAAACATTCAGTACTTC. It codes for CASSLATENIQYF. The J gene is TRBJ2-4, the V gene TRBV7-2; D unclear. The CDR3 loop spans 13 amino acids. V was trimmed by 0 bases and J by 5 bases, leaving 5 bases between them. Germline V gene lookup returns CDR1 SGHTA and CDR2 FQGNSA.

The sample holds a few counts of this clonotype. The rearrangement joins TRBV2 to TRBJ2-2; no reliable D call. CDR3 length: 15 residues. Germline V gene data show CDR1 as SNHLY and CDR2 as FYNNEI. The ends were cut back, 0 bases at V and 5 bases at J, with 10 bases in the middle. Here the CDR3 DNA reads TGTGCCAGCAGTGAAGCGTCCAGGCGGACCGGGGAGCTGTTTTTT. Residues: CASSEASRRTGELFF.

This clonotype was detected only a few times. The rearrangement links TRBV5-4 to TRBJ2-3; 14 bases are shared with TRBD2. The V gene's germline CDR1 is SGHNT and CDR2 YYREEE (reference sequence). The CDR3 is 19 amino acids. The junction had 10 bases not matched to a gene; V was cut back by 0 bases and J by 4 bases. CDR3 residues: CASSLGGTSGSPNSDTQYF. CDR3 sequence (DNA): TGTGCCAGCAGCTTGGGGGGGACTAGCGGGAGCCCAAACTCAGATACGCAGTATTTT.

The V and J genes are TRBV7-6 and TRBJ1-4, with D possibly TRBD1 on 6 matching bases. This CDR3 is built from 15 residues. The V end lost 5 bases, the J end lost 4 bases, and 14 bases lay between the germline ends. Per germline, CDR1 SGHVS and CDR2 FNYEAQ. CDR3 in DNA: TGTGCCAGCAGCCCTAGGGGGGATAATAATGAAAAACTGTTTTTT. Translating gives CASSPRGDNNEKLFF.

In its sample, this clonotype was seen many times. The chain combines TRBV7-2 with TRBJ2-7; D may be TRBD1 (5 bases). Trimming stripped 1 base from V and 0 bases from J, with 7 bases between. The CDR3 sequence is 14 residues long. Germline V gives CDR1 SGHTA, CDR2 FQGNSA. The CDR3 DNA follows: TGTGCCAGCAGCTTAGAGACAGCCTCCTACGAGCAGTACTTC. This sequence encodes CASSLETASYEQYF.

A note on this clonotype: A clone one base away is much larger, so this may be a read error. The genes are TRBV7-8 and TRBJ1-2; no reliable D call. V shed 5 bases and J shed 3 bases, with 16 bases lying between them. The CDR3 sequence is 15 residues long. Germline CDR1 is SGHVS and CDR2 is FQNEAQ. The CDR3 reads CASSIQRAGYYGYTF. The CDR3 region has the DNA TGTGCCAGCAGCATTCAGAGGGCGGGGTACTATGGCTACACCTTC.

This clonotype came up a few times. The chain couples TRBV28 to TRBJ1-1, with 7 bases aligning to TRBD1. The CDR3 loop spans 14 amino acids. V shed 6 bases and J 1 base; nucleotides not matched to a gene: 5. Germline CDR1 reads MDHEN; CDR2 reads SYDVKM. The CDR3 DNA reads as TGTGCCAGCAGGGCTCAGGGGGGGAACACTGAAGCTTTCTTT. Translated, it gives CASRAQGGNTEAFF.

There are a few counts of this clonotype. The chain recombines TRBV18 with TRBJ2-7, with no clear D. CDR1 and CDR2 (germline): KGHSH, LQKENI. The V gene lost 3 bases and the J gene lost 0 bases, with 9 bases spanning the gap. The CDR3 runs 14 residues. CDR3 sequence reads: CASSPQQSSYEQYF. As DNA, the CDR3 is TGTGCCAGCTCACCTCAACAGAGCTCCTACGAGCAGTACTTC.

This clonotype has just a few counts. The chain employs TRBV19 and TRBJ2-7; possible D gene TRBD1, 5 bases. Trimming took 7 bases from V and 6 from J, leaving 25 bases between them. This CDR3 is 16 amino acids long. Germline V gene lookup returns CDR1 LNHDA and CDR2 SQIVND (reference sequence). CDR3 sequence (DNA): TGTGCCAGTACCGCATCCTCCGGTAAGGGGTATACCGAGCAGTACTTC. Translating gives CASTASSGKGYTEQYF.

This clonotype turned up a few times. The gene calls are TRBV7-6 and TRBJ1-1, with TRBD1 matching 8 bases. The J segment lost 4 bases and the V segment lost 1 base, leaving 14 bases of the junction unmatched. This CDR3 is built from 18 residues. In germline, CDR1 is SGHVS, CDR2 FNYEAQ. This chain's CDR3 is CASSLGFFRGRSGTEAFF. The CDR3 bases are TGTGCCAGCAGCTTAGGGTTTTTCAGGGGGCGTTCAGGCACTGAAGCTTTCTTT.

The chain uses TRBV2 and TRBJ1-6, with D possibly matching TRBD1 (5 bases). CDR3 length: 15 amino acids. V dropped 6 bases and J dropped 7 bases, with 16 bases sitting between them. Germline CDR1 reads SNHLY; CDR2 reads FYNNEI. The CDR3 nucleotides are TGTGCCAGCAGGGGGCTTATTGACAGCAATTCACCCCTCCACTTT. It is translated as CASRGLIDSNSPLHF.

The rearrangement joins TRBV24-1 to TRBJ2-1; 12 nucleotides agree with TRBD2. The CDR3 has 17 amino acids. Germline values: CDR1 KGHDR, CDR2 SFDVKD. The V gene end was trimmed by 2 bases and the J gene end by 9 bases; junction bases not matched to a gene: 10. The DNA of the CDR3 is TGTGCCACCAGTGATTCGGAAGCGGCTAGCGGGAGGGTTGAGCAGTTCTTC. This translates into CATSDSEAASGRVEQFF.

This clonotype was counted at least ten times. The chain joins TRBV7-8 to TRBJ2-5, with D maybe TRBD2 (7 bases). Germline loops: CDR1 SGHVS, CDR2 FQNEAQ. The CDR3 has 13 residues. V was pared by 8 bases and J by 2 bases, with 12 bases between. The CDR3 loop is CASWGGGQETQYF. CDR3 DNA: TGTGCCAGCTGGGGGGGCGGGCAAGAGACCCAGTACTTC. Complete variable domain (other parts from reference TRBV7-8 and TRBJ2-5): GAGVSQSPRYKVAKRGQDVALRCDPISGHVSLFWYQQALGQGPEFLTYFQNEAQLDKSGLPSDRFFAERPEGSVSTLKIQRTQQEDSAVYLCASWGGGQETQYFGPGTRLLVL.

The CDR3 protein is CASSPPGSGNQPQHF. The CDR3 DNA reads TGTGCCAGCTCACCACCGGGGTCGGGAAATCAGCCCCAGCATTTT. This chain connects TRBV18 to TRBJ1-5; D unclear. Deletions cut 0 bases from V and 4 bases from J, with 10 bases between. This CDR3 spans 15 amino acids. Germline V gene lookup returns CDR1 KGHSH and CDR2 LQKENI. The whole variable domain, remainder taken from reference TRBV18 and TRBJ1-5, is NAGVMQNPRHLVRRRGQEARLRCSPMKGHSHVYWYRQLPEEGLKFMVYLQKENIIDESGMPKERFSAEFPKEGPSILRIQQVVRGDSAAYFCASSPPGSGNQPQHFGDGTRLSIL.

This sequence joins TRBV19 and TRBJ2-1; D unclear. The CDR3 extends over 14 amino acids. V dropped 0 bases and J dropped 0 bases, with 3 bases sitting between them. Germline V gene sequence: CDR1 LNHDA, CDR2 SQIVND (reference sequence). As DNA, the CDR3 is TGTGCCAGTAGTATAGACTACTCCTACAATGAGCAGTTCTTC. Translated, it gives CASSIDYSYNEQFF.

In its sample, this clonotype was seen a few times. The chain has TRBV15 and TRBJ1-3, with D uncertain. Germline CDR1 reads LNHNV; CDR2 reads YYDKDF (reference sequence). V was trimmed by 1 base and J by 0 bases, leaving 7 bases between them. The CDR3 length is 15 residues. For the CDR3, the DNA is TGTGCCACCAGCAGAGTGCAGTACTCTGGAAACACCATATATTTT. Protein sequence: CATSRVQYSGNTIYF.

This chain links TRBV7-7 with TRBJ2-3; 7 bases line up with TRBD2. CDR3 size: 15 residues. The V gene end was trimmed by 5 bases and the J gene end by 5 bases; junction bases not matched to a gene: 10. CDR1 and CDR2 from the germline V gene are SSHAT and FNYEAQ (reference sequence). CDR3 sequence: CASSLNPGGEDTQYF. The CDR3 nucleotides are TGTGCCAGCAGCCTTAATCCGGGAGGAGAAGATACGCAGTATTTT.

This clonotype occurred a few times. The chain is built from TRBV28 and TRBJ2-7, with 12 bases fitting TRBD2. Germline V gene lookup returns CDR1 MDHEN and CDR2 SYDVKM. This CDR3 spans 16 amino acids. Unmatched junction bases numbered 10, after V lost 5 bases and J lost 5 bases. CDR3 in amino acids: CASSRSTSGRFNEQYF. For the CDR3, the DNA is TGTGCCAGCAGTCGTTCGACTAGCGGGAGATTCAACGAGCAGTACTTC. Using reference TRBV28 and TRBJ2-7 for the parts outside the CDR3, the full variable domain is DVKVTQSSRYLVKRTGEKVFLECVQDMDHENMFWYRQDPGLGLRLIYFSYDVKMKEKGDIPEGYSVSREKKERFSLILESASTNQTSMYLCASSRSTSGRFNEQYFGPGTRLTVT.

This clonotype was detected many times. This rearrangement joins TRBV7-3 to TRBJ1-1; unclear D gene. There are 14 residues in the CDR3. In germline, CDR1 is SGHTA, CDR2 FQGTGA. V lost 1 base and J lost 6, with 12 bases in between. CDR3 amino acids: CASSLNSGVAEAFF. The CDR3, as DNA: TGTGCCAGCAGCTTAAACTCCGGGGTAGCTGAAGCTTTCTTT.

The chain combines TRBV5-6 with TRBJ1-1, with 9 bases identical to TRBD1. The J segment lost 5 bases and the V segment lost 4 bases, leaving 6 bases of the junction unmatched. Looked up from germline, CDR1 is SGHDT and CDR2 is YYEEEE. This CDR3 region has 14 residues. CDR3 sequence: CASSATGGRTEAFF. The CDR3 nucleotides read TGTGCCAGCAGCGCAACAGGGGGCCGGACTGAAGCTTTCTTT.

V and J are TRBV11-3 and TRBJ2-2; possibly TRBD2 for D (6 bases). The CDR3 length is 15 residues. V was pared by 4 bases and J by 1 base, with 10 bases between. Germline V CDR1 and CDR2: SGHNT, YENEEA. In nucleotides, the CDR3 is TGTGCCAGCAGCTGGGGTAGCGGGAACACCGGGGAGCTGTTTTTT. It translates to CASSWGSGNTGELFF.

The rearrangement links TRBV29-1 to TRBJ2-1, with D perhaps matching TRBD2 (5 bases). Germline values: CDR1 SQVTM, CDR2 ANQGSEA. With 4 bases removed from V and 2 bases from J, the gap between germline ends came to 12 bases. The CDR3 has 14 amino acids. The CDR3: CSVAITGTYNEQFF. As DNA, the CDR3 is TGCAGCGTTGCCATTACCGGGACCTACAATGAGCAGTTCTTC.

This clonotype appeared a few times. The chain uses TRBV11-2 and TRBJ1-5; 9 bases are a match to TRBD1. Germline V gives CDR1 SGHAT, CDR2 FQNNGV. The J segment lost 4 bases and the V segment lost 5 bases, leaving 9 bases of the junction unmatched. CDR3 size: 16 residues. CDR3 sequence (DNA): TGTGCCAGCAGCGCCCTAAGAGGGACAGGGAATCAGCCCCAGCATTTT. It specifies CASSALRGTGNQPQHF.

The chain is built from TRBV7-3 and TRBJ2-5; 10 bases are a match to TRBD2. Per germline, CDR1 SGHTA and CDR2 FQGTGA. The CDR3 covers 15 residues. V was clipped by 2 bases and J by 4 bases; unmatched bases: 4. The CDR3 bases are TGTGCCAGCAGCTTAGGACTAGCGGAACCAGAGACCCAGTACTTC. As protein: CASSLGLAEPETQYF.

V usage is TRBV2 and J usage is TRBJ1-2; D not resolved. The CDR3 spans 15 residues. Germline CDR1 reads SNHLY; CDR2 reads FYNNEI. V lost 5 bases and J 0 bases, leaving 13 bases between the germline ends. CDR3 in DNA: TGTGCCAGCAGTCTTCGGCCCCGAGCTAACTATGGCTACACCTTC. Residues: CASSLRPRANYGYTF.

This clonotype was found once. This rearrangement joins TRBV11-2 to TRBJ1-4; possible D gene TRBD1, 5 bases. The CDR3 is 14 residues long. Trimming removed 1 base from V and 12 bases from J, with 15 bases in between. Per germline, CDR1 SGHAT and CDR2 FQNNGV. The CDR3 sequence is CASSLGGIPAELFF. CDR3 sequence (DNA): TGTGCCAGCAGCTTAGGGGGGATCCCAGCGGAACTGTTTTTT.

The genes are TRBV7-9 and TRBJ2-3, with D possibly being TRBD1 (6 bases). Germline CDR1 is SEHNR and CDR2 is FQNEAQ (reference sequence). V was cut by 5 bases and J by 4 bases, with 19 bases left in between. The CDR3 length is 16 residues. CDR3 bases: TGTGCCAGCAGCCGACCACACAGGGTCAGGGCAGATACGCAGTATTTT. It translates to CASSRPHRVRADTQYF.

This clonotype was seen a few times. The chain has TRBV7-9 and TRBJ2-5, with 9 bases lining up with TRBD1. This CDR3 is built from 16 residues. The germline V gene encodes CDR1 SEHNR and CDR2 FQNEAQ (reference sequence). Germline trimming cut 5 bases from V and 5 bases from J; bases unmatched to any gene: 12. The CDR3 loop is CASSRLNRGRRETQYF. DNA of the CDR3: TGTGCCAGCAGCCGCCTCAACAGGGGGCGCAGGGAGACCCAGTACTTC. The complete variable domain, with remaining parts taken from reference TRBV7-9 and TRBJ2-5, reads DTGVSQNPRHKITKRGQNVTFRCDPISEHNRLYWYRQTLGQGPEFLTYFQNEAQLEKSRLLSDRFSAERPKGSFSTLEIQRTEQGDSAMYLCASSRLNRGRRETQYFGPGTRLLVL.